This T cell receptor beta chain was sequenced for a study of blood T cell repertoires in COVID-19. Study in general: The study drew acute and convalescent COVID-19 samples from the United States, Italy and Spain.

This CDR3 spans 14 amino acids. Trimming cost V 4 bases and J 7 bases; bases outside gene matches: 4. The germline V gene has CDR1 LGHNA and CDR2 YSLEER. As handled by the study authors: Scientists estimated how many nucleated cells there were by amplifying reference gene primers. Assay: immunoSEQ multiplex PCR; the TCRdb copy retains only in-frame clones and omits some. That table furnishes V, J and clone size, whereas the DNA furnished D and trimming. The sample yields tens of thousands of clones, over 75% seen once. Sequenced: peripheral blood. This sequence originates from a man aged 50-59 years with active COVID-19. V gene TRBV4-3 combines with J gene TRBJ1-2; 12 bases line up with TRBD1. CDR3 sequence (DNA): TGCGCCAGCAGCCCCGGGACAGGGGGCGGTGGCTACACCTTC. The encoded protein is CASSPGTGGGGYTF.